The source of this T cell receptor (beta chain) is a study of T cell responses to AZD1222 COVID-19 vaccine. Study-level background: Pooling of second doses given at about 4 or about 12 weeks was done.

In regard to this clone: No antigen is known for it.

Germline values: CDR1 MNHNY, CDR2 SVGAGI (reference sequence). Trimming took 5 bases from V and 1 from J, leaving 20 bases between them. The CDR3 runs 17 residues. Points from the study as a whole: Spike-wide vaccine-associated CD4 TCRs dominated at 160-218 and 743-854. Spike-specific TCR breadth and depth went up after people got two AZD1222 doses.

Sequencing was performed with immunoSEQ multiplex PCR; in TCRdb, only in-frame clones are kept and a portion is missing. The sample has some 140,000 clones, roughly 89% seen once. The TCR sequence derives from an adult in good health. The source was peripheral blood, collected on day 0 of AZD1222 vaccination. The rearrangement links TRBV6-6 to TRBJ1-1; the D is unclear. CDR3 residues: CASSPTRTGNRNTEAFF. The CDR3 coding sequence is TGTGCCAGCAGTCCGACAAGAACCGGGAATAGGAACACTGAAGCTTTCTTT.